This TCR beta chain was documented in a study of T cell responses to AZD1222 COVID-19 vaccine. Study results and caveats: It was only five to seven AZD1222 recipients who were seropositive at baseline. After two AZD1222 doses, spike-specific TCR breadth and depth rose versus day 0. At 160-218 and 743-854, vaccine-associated CD4 TCRs were dominant, and they spanned spike. Repertoire collection took place solely once the T cell response had peaked.

Generated by immunoSEQ multiplex PCR, the TCRdb table keeps only in-frame clones and is missing some. The table records roughly 120,000 clones, 92% of them present only once. Remarks on this clone: Its target is unknown.

Sequenced material: peripheral blood, taken 28 days after the second AZD1222 dose. The source of this sequence is an adult who received the AZD1222 COVID-19 vaccine.

CDR3 sequence: CASSPGGWGATDTQYF. The DNA for the CDR3 is TGTGCCAGCAGCCCAGGGGGATGGGGCGCCACAGATACGCAGTATTTT. The chain is built from TRBV11-2 and TRBJ2-3, with 7 bases aligning to TRBD1. The CDR3 loop spans 16 amino acids. Losses at the gene ends were 5 bases for V and 2 bases for J; bases not matched to a gene: 10. From germline, CDR1 is SGHAT and CDR2 FQNNGV.